Listed below are T cell receptor beta chains from one sample, sequenced in a study of blood T cell repertoires in COVID-19. Sequencing was performed with immunoSEQ multiplex PCR; in TCRdb, only in-frame clones are kept and a portion is missing. The sample shows about 81,000 clones, about 84% of them seen only once. The sequenced sample consisted of peripheral blood. Receptor source: a woman aged 65 to 85 with acute or convalescent COVID-19. Each CDR3 is given with its conserved first and last residue. The D gene is left open where the match is weak. Size tells how often a clone was seen (once, few, many) or the class of an expanded clone, and some rows leave it out.

TRBV6-5	.	12	TRBJ2-5	.	CAAAGAEETQYF	TGTGCCGCCGCGGGGGCTGAAGAGACCCAGTACTTC
TRBV7-2	.	15	TRBJ2-3	TRBD1	CASSLRQGATDTQYF	TGTGCCAGCAGCTTACGTCAGGGGGCCACAGATACGCAGTATTTT
TRBV29-1	once	14	TRBJ2-5	TRBD2	CSVQLAGVPETQYF	TGCAGCGTTCAGCTAGCGGGAGTACCAGAGACCCAGTACTTC
TRBV28	.	14	TRBJ2-3	.	CASFAGRGTDTQYF	TGTGCCAGTTTTGCGGGACGTGGCACAGATACGCAGTATTTT
TRBV6-5	.	15	TRBJ1-6	TRBD1	CASSYSGQGNSPLHF	TGTGCCAGCAGTTACTCCGGACAGGGAAATTCACCCCTCCACTTT
TRBV28	.	16	TRBJ1-6	TRBD1	CASSLWTGDINSPLHF	TGTGCCAGCAGTTTATGGACAGGGGATATTAATTCACCCCTCCACTTT
TRBV7-2	.	16	TRBJ2-1	TRBD1	CASSLDMGQGSYEQFF	TGTGCCAGCAGCTTAGATATGGGACAGGGATCGTATGAGCAGTTCTTC
TRBV18	.	16	TRBJ2-1	.	CASSPPNRGTYNEQFF	TGTGCCAGCTCACCACCAAACCGGGGGACCTACAATGAGCAGTTCTTC
TRBV4-3	.	16	TRBJ1-2	.	CASSQVQGTTNYGYTF	TGCGCCAGCAGCCAAGTTCAGGGGACAACTAACTATGGCTACACCTTC
TRBV18	.	15	TRBJ1-1	TRBD1	CASSPPPGGIIEAFF	TGTGCCAGCTCACCACCCCCAGGGGGCATTATTGAAGCTTTCTTT
TRBV12-5	.	18	TRBJ1-5	.	CASGLNGVGSLGNQPQHF	TGTGCTAGTGGTTTGAACGGGGTAGGCTCGCTGGGCAATCAGCCCCAGCATTTT
TRBV28	.	12	TRBJ1-1	TRBD1	CASSRQGFEAFF	TGTGCCAGCAGCAGACAGGGATTTGAAGCTTTCTTT